This entry features one TCR beta chain sequence. The antigen is unknown. The data belong to a study of T cell responses to AZD1222 COVID-19 vaccine. Whole-study results and caveats: The study identified only six AZD1222 recipients as seropositive at baseline.

Libraries were prepared by immunoSEQ multiplex PCR; TCRdb keeps only in-frame clonotypes and omits some of them. The sample includes 130,000 or so clones, around 89% of them seen just once. Sequences were derived from peripheral blood, sampled on day 0 of AZD1222 vaccination. The sequence came from an adult in good health.

DNA for the CDR3: TGTGCCAGCAGTGATGAAGGGATTAGCACCAATGAGCAGTTCTTC. It is translated as CASSDEGISTNEQFF. The genes are TRBV2 and TRBJ2-1, with D unresolved. CDR3 length: 15 residues. Deletions cut 3 bases from V and 6 bases from J, with 15 bases between. Germline-derived CDR1 and CDR2 are SNHLY and FYNNEI.